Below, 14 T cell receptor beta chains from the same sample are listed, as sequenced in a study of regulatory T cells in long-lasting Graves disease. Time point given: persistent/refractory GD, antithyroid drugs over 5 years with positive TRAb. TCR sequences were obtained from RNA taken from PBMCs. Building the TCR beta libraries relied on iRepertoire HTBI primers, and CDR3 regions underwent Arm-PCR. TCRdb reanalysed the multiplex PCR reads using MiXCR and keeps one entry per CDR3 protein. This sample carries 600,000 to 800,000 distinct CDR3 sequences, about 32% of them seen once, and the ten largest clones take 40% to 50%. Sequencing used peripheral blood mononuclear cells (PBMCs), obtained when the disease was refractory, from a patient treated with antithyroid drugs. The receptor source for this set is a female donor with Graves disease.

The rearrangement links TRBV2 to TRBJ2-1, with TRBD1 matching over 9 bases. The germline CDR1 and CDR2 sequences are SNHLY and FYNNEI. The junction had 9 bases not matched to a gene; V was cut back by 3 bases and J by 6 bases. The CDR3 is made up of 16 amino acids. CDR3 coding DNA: TGTGCCAGCAGTGAGGGAAGGACAGGGGAGGGCAATGAGCAGTTCTTC. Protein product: CASSEGRTGEGNEQFF. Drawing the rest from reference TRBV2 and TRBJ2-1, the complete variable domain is EPEVTQTPSHQVTQMGQEVILRCVPISNHLYFYWYRQILGQKVEFLVSFYNNEISEKSEIFDDQFSVERPDGSNFTLKIRSTKLEDSAMYFCASSEGRTGEGNEQFFGPGTRLTVL.

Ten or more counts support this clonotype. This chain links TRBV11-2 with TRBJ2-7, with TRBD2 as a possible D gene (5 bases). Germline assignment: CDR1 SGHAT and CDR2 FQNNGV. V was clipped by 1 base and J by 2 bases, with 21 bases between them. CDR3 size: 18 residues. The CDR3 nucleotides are TGTGCCAGCAGCTTAGGGGATAGCTCACAAAAGAGGGCCTACGAGCAGTACTTC. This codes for CASSLGDSSQKRAYEQYF.

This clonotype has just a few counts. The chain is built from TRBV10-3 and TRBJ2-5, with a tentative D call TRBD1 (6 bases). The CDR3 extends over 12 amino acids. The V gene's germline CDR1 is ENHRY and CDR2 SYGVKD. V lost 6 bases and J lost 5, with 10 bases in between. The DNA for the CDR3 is TGTGCCATCAGCCAGGGGATCGAGACCCAGTACTTC. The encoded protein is CAISQGIETQYF.

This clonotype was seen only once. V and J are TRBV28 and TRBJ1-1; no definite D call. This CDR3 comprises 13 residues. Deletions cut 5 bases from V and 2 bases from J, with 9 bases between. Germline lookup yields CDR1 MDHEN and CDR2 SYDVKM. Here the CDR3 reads CASSIQLNTEAFF. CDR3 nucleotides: TGTGCCAGCAGTATACAGCTTAACACTGAAGCTTTCTTT.

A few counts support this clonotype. Here the CDR3 DNA reads TGTGCCAGCAGAGCACGGACAGGGGCAGAGACCCAGTACTTC. Translated: CASRARTGAETQYF. The rearrangement joins TRBV6-1 to TRBJ2-5; TRBD1 matches 9 bases. In germline, CDR1 is MNHNS, CDR2 SASEGT. The V and J ends lost 6 bases and 4 bases, in that order; junction bases with no gene match: 6. The CDR3 is 14 amino acids.

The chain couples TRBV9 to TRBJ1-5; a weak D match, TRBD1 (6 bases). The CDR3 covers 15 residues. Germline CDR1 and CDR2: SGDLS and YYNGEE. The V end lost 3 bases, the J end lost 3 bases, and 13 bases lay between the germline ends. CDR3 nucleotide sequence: TGTGCCAGCAGCGAGGGACATGGAAACAATCAGCCCCAGCATTTT. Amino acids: CASSEGHGNNQPQHF.

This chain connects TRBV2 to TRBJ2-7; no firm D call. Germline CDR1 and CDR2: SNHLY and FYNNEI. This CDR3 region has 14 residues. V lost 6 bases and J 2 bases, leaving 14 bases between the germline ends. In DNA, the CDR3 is TGTGCCAGCAGCACCCAGGACGGAACCTACGAGCAGTACTTC. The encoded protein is CASSTQDGTYEQYF.

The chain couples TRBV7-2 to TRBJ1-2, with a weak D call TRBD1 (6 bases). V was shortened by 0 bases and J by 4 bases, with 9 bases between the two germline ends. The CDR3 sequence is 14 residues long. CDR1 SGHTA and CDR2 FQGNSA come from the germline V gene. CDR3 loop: CASSLALDSYGYTF. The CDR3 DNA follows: TGTGCCAGCAGCTTAGCCCTGGACAGCTATGGCTACACCTTC.

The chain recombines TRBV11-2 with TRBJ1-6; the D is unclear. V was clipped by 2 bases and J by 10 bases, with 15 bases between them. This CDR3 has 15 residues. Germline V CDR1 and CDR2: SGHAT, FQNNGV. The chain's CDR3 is CASSLTGGVESPLHF. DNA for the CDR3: TGTGCCAGCAGCTTAACCGGCGGGGTAGAATCACCCCTCCACTTT.

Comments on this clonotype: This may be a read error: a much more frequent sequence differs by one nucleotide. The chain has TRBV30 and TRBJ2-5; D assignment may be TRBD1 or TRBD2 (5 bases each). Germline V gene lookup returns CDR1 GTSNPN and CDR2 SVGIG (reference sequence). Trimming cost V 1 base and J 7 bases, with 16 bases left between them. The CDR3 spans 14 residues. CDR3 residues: CAWSGGGQSGTQYF. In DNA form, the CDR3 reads TGTGCCTGGAGTGGGGGCGGGCAATCGGGGACCCAGTACTTC.

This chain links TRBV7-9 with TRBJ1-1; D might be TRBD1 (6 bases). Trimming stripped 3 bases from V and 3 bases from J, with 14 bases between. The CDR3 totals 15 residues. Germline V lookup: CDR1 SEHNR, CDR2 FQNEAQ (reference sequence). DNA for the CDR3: TGTGCCAGCAGCTTCAGTCAGGGGATGGACACTGAAGCTTTCTTT. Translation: CASSFSQGMDTEAFF.

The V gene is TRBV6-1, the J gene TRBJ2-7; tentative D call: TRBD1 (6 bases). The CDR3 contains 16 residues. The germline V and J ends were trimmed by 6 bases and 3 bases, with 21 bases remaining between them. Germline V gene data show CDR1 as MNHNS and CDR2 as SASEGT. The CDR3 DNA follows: TGTGCCAGCAGCCCTAGAACCCCACAGGGAAACTACGAGCAGTACTTC. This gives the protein CASSPRTPQGNYEQYF.

As DNA, the CDR3 is TGTGCCAGCAGCGATCTCTGGACTGCCACTGAAGCTTTCTTT. It specifies CASSDLWTATEAFF. V usage is TRBV11-1 and J usage is TRBJ1-1; D gene unclear. From germline, CDR1 is SGHAT and CDR2 FQDESV (reference sequence). V was cut by 5 bases and J by 4 bases, with 14 bases left in between. This CDR3 comprises 14 residues.

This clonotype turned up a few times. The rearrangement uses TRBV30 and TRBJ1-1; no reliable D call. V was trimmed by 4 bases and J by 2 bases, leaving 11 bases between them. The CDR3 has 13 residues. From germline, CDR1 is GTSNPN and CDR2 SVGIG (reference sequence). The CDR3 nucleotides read TGTGCCTGGAATGGACGCCTCAACACTGAAGCTTTCTTT. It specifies CAWNGRLNTEAFF.